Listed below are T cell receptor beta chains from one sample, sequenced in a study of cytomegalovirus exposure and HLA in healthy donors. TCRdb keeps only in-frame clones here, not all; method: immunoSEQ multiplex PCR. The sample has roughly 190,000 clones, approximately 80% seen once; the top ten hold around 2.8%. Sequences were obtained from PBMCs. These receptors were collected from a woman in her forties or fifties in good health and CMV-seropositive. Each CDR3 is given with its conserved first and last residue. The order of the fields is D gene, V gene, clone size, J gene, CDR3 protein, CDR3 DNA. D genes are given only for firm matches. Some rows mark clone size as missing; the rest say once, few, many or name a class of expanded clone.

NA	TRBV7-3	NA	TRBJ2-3	CASSLARSTDTQYF	TGTGCCAGCAGCTTAGCCAGGAGCACAGATACGCAGTATTTT
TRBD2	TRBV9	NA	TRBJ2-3	CASSVDYLAGAGDTQYF	TGTGCCAGCAGCGTAGACTACCTAGCGGGGGCAGGGGATACGCAGTATTTT
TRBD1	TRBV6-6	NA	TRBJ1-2	CASSYSAGGYGYTF	TGTGCCAGCAGTTACTCGGCAGGGGGATATGGCTACACCTTC
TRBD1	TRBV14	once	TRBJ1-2	CASSRTGQTSYGYTF	TGTGCCAGCAGCCGCACGGGACAGACCTCCTATGGCTACACCTTC
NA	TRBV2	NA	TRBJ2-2	CASAGGSTGELFF	TGTGCCAGTGCCGGGGGAAGCACCGGGGAGCTGTTTTTT
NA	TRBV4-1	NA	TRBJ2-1	CASSQENTGLPYNEQFF	TGCGCCAGCAGCCAAGAGAACACAGGGCTACCCTACAATGAGCAGTTCTTC
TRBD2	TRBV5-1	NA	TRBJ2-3	CASSLVPPGAGGGLNTDTQYF	TGCGCCAGCAGCTTGGTACCCCCTGGGGCGGGGGGGGGCCTTAACACAGATACGCAGTATTTT
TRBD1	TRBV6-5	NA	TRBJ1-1	CASTRGQMNTEAFF	TGTGCCAGCACCAGGGGACAGATGAACACTGAAGCTTTCTTT
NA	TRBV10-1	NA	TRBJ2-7	CASSESSGVSYEQYF	TGCGCCAGCAGTGAGTCGTCCGGGGTTTCCTACGAGCAGTACTTC
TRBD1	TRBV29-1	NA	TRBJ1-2	CSVAGTAYGYTF	TGCAGCGTCGCCGGGACAGCCTATGGCTACACCTTC
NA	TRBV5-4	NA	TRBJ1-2	CASSLFGGDYGYTF	TGTGCCAGCAGCCTCTTCGGAGGTGACTATGGCTACACCTTC
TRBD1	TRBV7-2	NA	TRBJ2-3	CASSLRTGGKTDTQYF	TGTGCCAGCAGCCTCAGGACAGGGGGTAAAACAGATACGCAGTATTTT
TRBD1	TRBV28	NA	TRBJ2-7	CASSQTGYEQYF	TGTGCCAGCAGTCAGACAGGGTATGAGCAGTACTTC
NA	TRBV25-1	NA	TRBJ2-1	CASRGSYNEQFF	TGTGCCAGCAGGGGCAGCTACAATGAGCAGTTCTTC
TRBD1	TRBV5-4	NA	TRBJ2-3	CASSLDRGGTDTQYF	TGTGCCAGCAGCTTGGACAGGGGAGGCACAGATACGCAGTATTTT
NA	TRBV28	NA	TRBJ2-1	CASSLVLVNEQFF	TGTGCCAGCAGTTTAGTACTGGTTAATGAGCAGTTCTTC
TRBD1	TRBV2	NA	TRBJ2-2	CAGQGVRNTGELFF	TGTGCCGGACAGGGCGTAAGGAACACCGGGGAGCTGTTTTTT
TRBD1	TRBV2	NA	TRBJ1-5	CASRDRGNQPQHF	TGTGCCAGTCGCGACAGGGGCAATCAGCCCCAGCATTTT
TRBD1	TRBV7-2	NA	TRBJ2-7	CASSLRGPGEQYF	TGTGCCAGCAGCCTCAGGGGGCCAGGCGAGCAGTACTTC
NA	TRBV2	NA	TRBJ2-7	CASSELNTYEQYF	TGTGCCAGCAGTGAGCTAAATACCTACGAGCAGTACTTC
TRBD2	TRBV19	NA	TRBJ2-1	CASTTHRTSGEDEQFF	TGTGCCAGTACCACCCATCGGACTAGCGGGGAGGATGAGCAGTTCTTC
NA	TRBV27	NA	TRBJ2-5	CASKRGRLGEETQYF	TGTGCCAGCAAAAGGGGGAGACTTGGGGAAGAGACCCAGTACTTC
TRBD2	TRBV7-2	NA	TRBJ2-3	CASSIISGGRTDTQYF	TGTGCCAGCAGCATAATTAGCGGGGGGCGCACAGATACGCAGTATTTT
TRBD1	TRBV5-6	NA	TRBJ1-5	CASSLGGTASNQPQHF	TGTGCCAGCAGCTTGGGTGGGACAGCTAGCAATCAGCCCCAGCATTTT
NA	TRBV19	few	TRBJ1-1	CASSFTGQRGSEAFF	TGTGCCAGTAGCTTTACCGGTCAGCGGGGCTCTGAAGCTTTCTTT
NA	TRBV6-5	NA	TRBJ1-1	CASTPRARARTEAFF	TGTGCCAGCACCCCCCGGGCCAGGGCGAGGACTGAAGCTTTCTTT
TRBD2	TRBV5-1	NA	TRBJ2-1	CASSYATSGGSPYNEQFF	TGCGCCAGCAGCTACGCGACTAGCGGGGGGTCCCCCTACAATGAGCAGTTCTTC
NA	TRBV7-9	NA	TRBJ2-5	CASSLSGKKTQYF	TGTGCCAGCAGCTTGAGCGGCAAAAAGACCCAGTACTTC
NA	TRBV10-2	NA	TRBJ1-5	CASSDSWVSGSNQPQHF	TGCGCCAGCAGTGATAGTTGGGTATCCGGGAGCAATCAGCCCCAGCATTTT
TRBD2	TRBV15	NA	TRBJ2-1	CATSSRTGGGDNEQFF	TGTGCCACCAGCAGTCGCACGGGGGGGGGAGACAATGAGCAGTTCTTC
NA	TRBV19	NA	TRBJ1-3	CASTRTGNSGNTIYF	TGTGCCAGTACTCGAACAGGGAACTCTGGAAACACCATATATTTT
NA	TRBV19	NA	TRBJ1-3	CASSGQFSGNTIYF	TGTGCCAGTAGTGGACAGTTCTCTGGAAACACCATATATTTT
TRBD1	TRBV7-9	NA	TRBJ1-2	CASSLGTGDSYGYTF	TGTGCCAGCAGCTTAGGGACAGGGGATTCCTATGGCTACACCTTC
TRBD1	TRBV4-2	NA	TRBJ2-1	CASSPTGTVSYNEQFF	TGTGCCAGCAGTCCCACCGGGACAGTGAGCTACAATGAGCAGTTCTTC
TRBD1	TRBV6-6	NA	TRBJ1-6	CASSDPGQGSSPLHF	TGTGCCAGCAGTGACCCCGGACAGGGCTCTTCACCCCTCCACTTT